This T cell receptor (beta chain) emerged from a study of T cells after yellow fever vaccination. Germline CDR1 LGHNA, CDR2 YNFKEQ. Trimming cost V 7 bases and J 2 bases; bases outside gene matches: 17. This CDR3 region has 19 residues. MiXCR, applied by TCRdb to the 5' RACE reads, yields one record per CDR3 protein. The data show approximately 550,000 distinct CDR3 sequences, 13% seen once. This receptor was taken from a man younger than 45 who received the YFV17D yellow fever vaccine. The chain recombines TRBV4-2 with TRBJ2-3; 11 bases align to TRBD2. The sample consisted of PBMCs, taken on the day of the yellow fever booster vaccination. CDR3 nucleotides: TGTGCCAGCAACACCCGTGGGCTTCTAGCGGGAGGATACACAGATACGCAGTATTTT. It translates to CASNTRGLLAGGYTDTQYF.